This T cell receptor beta chain emerged from a study of graft-versus-host responses after intestinal transplantation. Turning to the study itself: All of the recipients had induction that used anti-thymocyte globulin, then tacrolimus and steroids for around 3 years.

CDR3 length: 16 residues. V was clipped by 5 bases and J by 14 bases; unmatched bases: 16. Germline V CDR1 and CDR2: SEHNR, FQNEAQ (reference sequence). The table came from immunoSEQ multiplex PCR; TCRdb's copy has only in-frame clones and leaves some out. The sample consists of approximately 130,000 clones, around nine tenths of them appearing once. Of note for this clone: Its specificity is unknown.

The receptor's source is a human donor who received an intestinal transplant. The chain recombines TRBV7-9 with TRBJ2-3, with 13 nucleotides matching TRBD2. Sequenced material: unstimulated CD4+ T cells sorted from spleen or lymph node cells, taken before intestinal transplant. CDR3 bases: TGTGCCAGCAGCACCTCTTCAGAGGGACTAGCGGGGAAGCGGTATTTT. Amino acids: CASSTSSEGLAGKRYF.